This T cell receptor (beta chain) was recorded in a study of cytomegalovirus exposure and HLA in healthy donors. Overall study context: Genetic ancestry analysis placed around four fifths of the 400 or so donors that were genotyped in the Caucasian-associated cluster.

Of note for this clone: Its antigen is as yet unknown.

The CDR3 loop spans 12 amino acids. Germline CDR1 reads MDHEN; CDR2 reads SYDVKM. V was pared by 6 bases and J by 5 bases, with 3 bases of the junction left unmatched. PCR amplification relied on 60 Vbeta primers (plus 13 Jbeta primers). Sequencing was performed with immunoSEQ multiplex PCR; in TCRdb, only in-frame clones are kept and a portion is missing. The sample yields about 99,000 clones, around 77% seen once. Study-level points and caveats: One variant, a missense change in DCLRE1C, was linked in a later analysis to TCR beta V- and J-gene trimming.

This TCR was recovered from a man in his forties in good health and CMV-seronegative. The V call is TRBV28, the J call TRBJ1-2, with TRBD1 matching 7 bases. The specimen was PBMCs. CDR3 in DNA: TGTGCCAGCAGACTGACAGGGTATGGCTACACCTTC. Translation: CASRLTGYGYTF.